This T cell receptor beta chain was retrieved from a study of tissue T cells after allogeneic stem cell transplantation. Study-level points and caveats: Anatomically similar tissues had similar TCR repertoires within each patient. The patient cohort was small and clinically heterogeneous, with limited sampling depth.

Sequencing was performed with immunoSEQ multiplex PCR; in TCRdb, only in-frame clones are kept and a portion is missing. This sample carries roughly 7,800 clones, approximately 35% of them seen once, and the ten largest clones take under 3.5%. Comments on this clone: Its cognate antigen is unknown. Any gene name here is a mouse gene name. Read coverage stops 1 residue before the CDR3 terminus; the germline J gene supplies the remainder.

The time point here: mouse harvest day 14 after allogeneic transplant. Mouse grafts combined 10^7 T-cell-depleted bone marrow cells with 10^6 splenic CD5+ T cells. The J segment lost 7 bases and the V segment lost 4 bases, leaving 4 bases of the junction unmatched. Germline CDR1 is KGHPV and CDR2 is FQNQEV (reference sequence). The CDR3 totals 14 residues. The rearrangement uses TRBV26 and TRBJ1-4, with 9 bases fitting TRBD1. The TCR originated in a female BALB/c mouse given C57BL/6 T cells with graft-versus-host disease after an allogeneic hematopoietic cell transplant. The sample was skin. The chain's CDR3 is CASSQRTGAERLFF. CDR3 DNA (partial): TGTGCCAGCAGTCAGAGGACAGGGGCCGAAAGATTATTT.